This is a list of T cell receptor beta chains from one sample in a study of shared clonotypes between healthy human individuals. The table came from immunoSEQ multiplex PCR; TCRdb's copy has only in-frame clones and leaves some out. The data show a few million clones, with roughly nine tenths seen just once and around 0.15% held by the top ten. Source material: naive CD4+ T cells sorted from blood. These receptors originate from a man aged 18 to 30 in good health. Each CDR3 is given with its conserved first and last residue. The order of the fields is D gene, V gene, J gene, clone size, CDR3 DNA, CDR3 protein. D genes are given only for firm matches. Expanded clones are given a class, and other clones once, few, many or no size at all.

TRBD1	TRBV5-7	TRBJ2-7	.	TGTGCCAGCAGCTTGGATTCCCCCGACAGGGCTTACTCCTACGAGCAGTACTTC	CASSLDSPDRAYSYEQYF
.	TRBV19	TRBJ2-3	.	TGTGCCAGTAAATCGGGGGGCTCTAGCACAGATACGCAGTATTTT	CASKSGGSSTDTQYF
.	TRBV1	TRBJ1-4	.	TGCACCAGCAGCCAGGAAGGGGACAGGGCATTGACCGCAACTAATGAAAAACTGTTTTTT	CTSSQEGDRALTATNEKLFF
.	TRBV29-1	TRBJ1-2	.	TGCAGCGTTGAAGATCTTGATCGGGGAAGTGGCTACACCTTC	CSVEDLDRGSGYTF
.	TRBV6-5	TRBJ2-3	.	TGTGCCAGCATTGACAGTAGGGGGACAGATACGCAGTATTTT	CASIDSRGTDTQYF
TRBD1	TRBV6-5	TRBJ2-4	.	TGTGCCAGCAGTTATTCTTCAGGGGGCGGCAAAAACATTCAGTACTTC	CASSYSSGGGKNIQYF
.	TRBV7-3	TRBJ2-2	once	TGTGCCAGCAGCCCCGACAGTGCCATCTTCGGGGAGCTGTTTTTT	CASSPDSAIFGELFF
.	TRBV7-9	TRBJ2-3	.	TGTGCCAGCAGCTCGACAGATACGCAGTATTTT	CASSSTDTQYF
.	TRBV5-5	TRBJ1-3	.	TGTGCCAGCAGCTTGGGTCCAGGGGCTGGAAACACCATATATTTT	CASSLGPGAGNTIYF
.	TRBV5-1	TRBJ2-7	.	TGCGCCAGCAGCGATCAGGGCGGCGAGCAGTACTTC	CASSDQGGEQYF
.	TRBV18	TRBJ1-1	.	TGTGCCAGCTCACCATGGTCCGCGGACACTGAAGCTTTCTTT	CASSPWSADTEAFF
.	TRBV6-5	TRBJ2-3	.	TGTGCCAGCAGTTACGGGGGCGCGGGGTCAGATACGCAGTATTTT	CASSYGGAGSDTQYF
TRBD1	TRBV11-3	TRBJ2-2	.	TGTGCCAGCAGCTTGATGGGACAGTCGAACACCGGGGAGCTGTTTTTT	CASSLMGQSNTGELFF
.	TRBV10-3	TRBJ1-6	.	TGTGCCATCAGTGGGACACTCCTTAATTCACCCCTCCACTTT	CAISGTLLNSPLHF
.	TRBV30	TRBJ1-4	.	TGTGCCTGGAGTGCCCAACCAGGGGAAAAACTGTTTTTT	CAWSAQPGEKLFF
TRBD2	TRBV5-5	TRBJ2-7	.	TGTGCCAGCAGCTTGGCGGCTAGCGGGATGGGCTCCTACGAGCAGTACTTC	CASSLAASGMGSYEQYF
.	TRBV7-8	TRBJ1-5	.	TGTGCCAGCAGCTTAGGCAGGGCAGCAGGCAATCAGCCCCAGCATTTT	CASSLGRAAGNQPQHF
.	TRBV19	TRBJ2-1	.	TGTGCCAGTAGTATTACGCCAGGCGAGCAGTTCTTC	CASSITPGEQFF
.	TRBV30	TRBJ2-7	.	TGTGCCTGGAGTGGGACAAAACAGGGGCAGTACTTC	CAWSGTKQGQYF
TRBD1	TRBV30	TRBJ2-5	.	TGTGCCTGGAGTTGGACAGGGGGCAAAGAGACCCAGTACTTC	CAWSWTGGKETQYF
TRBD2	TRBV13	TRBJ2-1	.	TGTGCCAGCAGCCCCCTAGCGGGAGGGTCATACGCGCGTGAGCAGTTCTTC	CASSPLAGGSYAREQFF
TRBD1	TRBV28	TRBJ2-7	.	TGTGCCAGCAGTCTGGGGACAGGGAGCGAGCAGTACTTC	CASSLGTGSEQYF
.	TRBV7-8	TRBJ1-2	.	TGTGCCAGCAGCTTAGCAAGGGAATATGGCTACACCTTC	CASSLAREYGYTF
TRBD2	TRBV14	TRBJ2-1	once	TGTGCCAGCAGCCCCGGGACTAGCGGGATTAATGAGCAGTTCTTC	CASSPGTSGINEQFF
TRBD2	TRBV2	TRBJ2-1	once	TGTGCCAGCACGGCGGGACTAGCGGTTTACAATGAGCAGTTCTTC	CASTAGLAVYNEQFF
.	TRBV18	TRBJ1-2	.	TGTGCCAGCTCACGGCAGGGGTTAGCTAACTATGGCTACACCTTC	CASSRQGLANYGYTF
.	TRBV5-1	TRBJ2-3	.	TGCGCCAGCAGCCGGACATCGGGCCAAAACACAGATACGCAGTATTTT	CASSRTSGQNTDTQYF
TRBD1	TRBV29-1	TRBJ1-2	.	TGCAGCGTTGAATTTGGACAGGGGGCAAGGGGCTACACCTTC	CSVEFGQGARGYTF
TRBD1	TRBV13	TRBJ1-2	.	TGTGCCAGCAGCTTATCCCCGACAGGGTCGGGTGGCTACACCTTC	CASSLSPTGSGGYTF
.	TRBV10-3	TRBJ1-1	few	TGTGCCATCGCCCGGGAAACTGAAGCTTTCTTT	CAIARETEAFF
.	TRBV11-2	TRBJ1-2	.	TGTGCCAGCAGCTCTGACGGGACCCTGGGCGGCTACACCTTC	CASSSDGTLGGYTF
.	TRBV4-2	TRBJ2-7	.	TGTGCCAGCAGCCAAGATCCTTCGGACATCTACTACGAGCAGTACTTC	CASSQDPSDIYYEQYF
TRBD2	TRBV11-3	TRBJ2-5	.	TGTGCCAGCAGCCCCGGGACTACCTCCGAGACCCAGTACTTC	CASSPGTTSETQYF
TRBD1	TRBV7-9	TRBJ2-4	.	TGTGCCAGCAGCTTGCGGCTACCGGGACAGAGGAACATTCAGTACTTC	CASSLRLPGQRNIQYF
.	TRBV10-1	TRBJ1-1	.	TGCGCCAGCAATAACGGTGTCGGGGGGCAATTCGGCACTGAAGCTTTCTTT	CASNNGVGGQFGTEAFF
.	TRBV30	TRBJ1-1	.	TGTGCCTGGACCCCCGGACACTACAACACTGAAGCTTTCTTT	CAWTPGHYNTEAFF
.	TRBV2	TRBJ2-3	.	TGTGCCAGCAGTGCAACCACAGATACGCAGTATTTT	CASSATTDTQYF
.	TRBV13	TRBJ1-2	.	TGTGCCAGCAGCCCCGGGAGCTATGGCTACACCTTC	CASSPGSYGYTF
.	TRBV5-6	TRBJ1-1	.	TGTGCCAGCAGCTTGGTCGGCAGAGAAGCTTTCTTT	CASSLVGREAFF
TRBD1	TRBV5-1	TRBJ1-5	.	TGCGCCAGCAGCTTGGCCGGGACAGCATATCAGCCCCAGCATTTT	CASSLAGTAYQPQHF
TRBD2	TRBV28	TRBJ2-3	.	TGTGCCAGCAGCCGCCTGACGGGAGGCGCAGATACGCAGTATTTT	CASSRLTGGADTQYF
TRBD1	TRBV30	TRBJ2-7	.	TGTGCCTGGAGTGTATCGACAGGGGGCTACGAGCAGTACTTC	CAWSVSTGGYEQYF
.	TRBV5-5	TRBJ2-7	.	TGTGCCAGCAGCTTGGCCCTACAGGTCGAGCAGTACTTC	CASSLALQVEQYF
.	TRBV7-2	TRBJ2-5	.	TGTGCCAGTGGGAGGCAGAATCAAGAGACCCAGTACTTC	CASGRQNQETQYF
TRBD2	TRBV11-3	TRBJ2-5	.	TGTGCCAGCAGCTCCGGACTAGCGGGGGGGCCTTGGGAGACCCAGTACTTC	CASSSGLAGGPWETQYF
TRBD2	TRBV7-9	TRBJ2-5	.	TGTGCCAGCAGCTCCAACGCGGGAGTAGAGACCCAGTACTTC	CASSSNAGVETQYF
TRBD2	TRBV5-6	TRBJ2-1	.	TGTGCCAGCAGCTTCGGGAGGGTCGGGGATGAGCAGTTCTTC	CASSFGRVGDEQFF
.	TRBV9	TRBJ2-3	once	TGTGCCAGCAGCGTCTTCTCTAGCACAGATACGCAGTATTTT	CASSVFSSTDTQYF
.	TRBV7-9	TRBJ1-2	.	TGTGCCAGCAGCCAGGAAAGCTATGGCTACACCTTC	CASSQESYGYTF
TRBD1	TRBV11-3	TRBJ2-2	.	TGTGCCAGCAGCCGTACCTGGGACAGCGGACCGGGCGGGGAGCTGTTTTTT	CASSRTWDSGPGGELFF
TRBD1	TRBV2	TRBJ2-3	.	TGTGCCAGGATACGACAGGGCGCCGATACGCAGTATTTT	CARIRQGADTQYF
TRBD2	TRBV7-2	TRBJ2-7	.	TGTGCCAGCAGCTTAGTTAGCGGGGGATCCTACGAGCAGTACTTC	CASSLVSGGSYEQYF
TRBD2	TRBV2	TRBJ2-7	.	TGTGCCAGCAGCGCAGAGACTAGCCGCGAGCAGTACTTC	CASSAETSREQYF
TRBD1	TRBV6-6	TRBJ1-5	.	TGTGCCAGCAGTCAACCGACAGGGGAGGAAAATCAGCCCCAGCATTTT	CASSQPTGEENQPQHF
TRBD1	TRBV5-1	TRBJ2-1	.	TGCGCCAGCAGCTTCCGGGACAGGGTCCAAAATGAGCAGTTCTTC	CASSFRDRVQNEQFF
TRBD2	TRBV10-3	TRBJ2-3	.	TGTGCCATCAGTGACCCGGGGACTAGCGGGGGACCCACAGATACGCAGTATTTT	CAISDPGTSGGPTDTQYF
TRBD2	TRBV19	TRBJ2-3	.	TGTGCCAGTAGGCTAGCGGGGAGCACAGATACGCAGTATTTT	CASRLAGSTDTQYF
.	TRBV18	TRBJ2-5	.	TGTGCCAGCTCACCTGTACAGCTTGAAATTCGTACCCAAGAGACCCAGTACTTC	CASSPVQLEIRTQETQYF